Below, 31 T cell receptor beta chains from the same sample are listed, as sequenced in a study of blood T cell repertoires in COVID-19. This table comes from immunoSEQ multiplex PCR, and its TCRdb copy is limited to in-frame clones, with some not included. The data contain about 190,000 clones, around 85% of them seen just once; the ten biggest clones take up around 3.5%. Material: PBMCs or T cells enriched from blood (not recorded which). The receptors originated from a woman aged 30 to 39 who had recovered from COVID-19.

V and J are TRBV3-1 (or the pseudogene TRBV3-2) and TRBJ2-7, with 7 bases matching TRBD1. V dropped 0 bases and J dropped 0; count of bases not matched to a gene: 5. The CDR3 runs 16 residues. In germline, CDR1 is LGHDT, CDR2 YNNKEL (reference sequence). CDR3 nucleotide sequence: TGTGCCAGCAGCCAAGAGGGGACAGTTACCTCCTACGAGCAGTACGTC. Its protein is CASSQEGTVTSYEQYV.

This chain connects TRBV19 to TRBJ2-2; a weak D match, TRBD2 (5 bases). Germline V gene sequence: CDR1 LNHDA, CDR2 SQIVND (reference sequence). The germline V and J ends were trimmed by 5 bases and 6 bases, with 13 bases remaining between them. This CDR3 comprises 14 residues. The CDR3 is CASSSGKPSGELFF. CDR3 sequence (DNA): TGTGCCAGTAGTTCCGGGAAACCTTCCGGGGAGCTGTTTTTT. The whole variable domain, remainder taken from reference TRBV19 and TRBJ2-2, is DGGITQSPKYLFRKEGQNVTLSCEQNLNHDAMYWYRQDPGQGLRLIYYSQIVNDFQKGDIAEGYSVSREKKESFPLTVTSAQKNPTAFYLCASSSGKPSGELFFGEGSRLTVL.

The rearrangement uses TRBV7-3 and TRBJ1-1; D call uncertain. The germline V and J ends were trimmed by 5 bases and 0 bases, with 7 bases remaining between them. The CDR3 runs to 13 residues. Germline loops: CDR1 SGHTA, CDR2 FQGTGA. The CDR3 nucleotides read TGTGCCAGCAGCCGGGGTTTGAACACTGAAGCTTTCTTT. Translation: CASSRGLNTEAFF.

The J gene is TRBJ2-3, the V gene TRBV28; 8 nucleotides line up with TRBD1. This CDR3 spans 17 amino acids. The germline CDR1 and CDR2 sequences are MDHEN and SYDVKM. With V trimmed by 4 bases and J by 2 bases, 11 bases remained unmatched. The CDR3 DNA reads TGTGCCAGCAGTTATCTTCAGGGGGCTTGGTCCACAGATACGCAGTATTTT. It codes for CASSYLQGAWSTDTQYF.

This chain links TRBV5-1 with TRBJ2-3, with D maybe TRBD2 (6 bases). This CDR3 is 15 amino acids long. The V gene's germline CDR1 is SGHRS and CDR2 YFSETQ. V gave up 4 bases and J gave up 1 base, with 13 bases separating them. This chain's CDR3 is CASSLEGGGTDTQYF. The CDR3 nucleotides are TGCGCCAGCAGCCTAGAGGGCGGGGGCACAGATACGCAGTATTTT.

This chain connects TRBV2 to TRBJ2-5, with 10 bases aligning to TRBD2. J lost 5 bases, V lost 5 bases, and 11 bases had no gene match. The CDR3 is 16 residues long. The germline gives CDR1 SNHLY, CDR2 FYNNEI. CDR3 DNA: TGTGCCAGCAGTCTCACTAGCGGGGTCCCGGGGGAGACCCAGTACTTC. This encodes CASSLTSGVPGETQYF.

The DNA of the CDR3 is TGTGCCAGCAGTTATAGCGGGAGGTACAATGAGCAGTTCTTC. Protein sequence: CASSYSGRYNEQFF. The chain carries TRBV6-5 and TRBJ2-1, with 10 bases fitting TRBD2. CDR1 is MNHEY, CDR2 SVGAGI, per germline. With V trimmed by 3 bases and J by 4 bases, 0 bases remained unmatched. CDR3 size: 14 residues.

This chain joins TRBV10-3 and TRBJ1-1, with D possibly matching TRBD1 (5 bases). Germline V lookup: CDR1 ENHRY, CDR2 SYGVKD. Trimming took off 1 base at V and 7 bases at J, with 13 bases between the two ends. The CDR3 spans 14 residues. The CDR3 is CAISELTGGGEAFF. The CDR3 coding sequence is TGTGCCATCAGTGAGTTGACCGGGGGAGGTGAAGCTTTCTTT.

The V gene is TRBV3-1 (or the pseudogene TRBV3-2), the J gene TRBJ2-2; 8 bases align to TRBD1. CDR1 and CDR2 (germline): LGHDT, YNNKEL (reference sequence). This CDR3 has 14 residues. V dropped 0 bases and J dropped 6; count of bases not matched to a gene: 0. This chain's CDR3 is CASSQETGAGELFF. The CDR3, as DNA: TGTGCCAGCAGCCAAGAGACAGGGGCCGGGGAGCTGTTTTTT.

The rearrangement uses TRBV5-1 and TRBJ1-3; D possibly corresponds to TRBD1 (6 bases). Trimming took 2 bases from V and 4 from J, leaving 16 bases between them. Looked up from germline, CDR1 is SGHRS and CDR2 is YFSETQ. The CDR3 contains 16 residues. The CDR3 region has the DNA TGCGCCAGCAGCTTCACCTTGGGGGCAGCAGGAAACACCATATATTTT. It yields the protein CASSFTLGAAGNTIYF.

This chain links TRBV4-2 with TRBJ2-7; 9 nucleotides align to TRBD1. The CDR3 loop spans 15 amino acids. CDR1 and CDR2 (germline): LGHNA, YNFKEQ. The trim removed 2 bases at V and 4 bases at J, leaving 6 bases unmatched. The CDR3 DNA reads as TGTGCCAGCAGCCAATGGGACAGGGCTGGTTACGAGCAGTACTTC. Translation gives CASSQWDRAGYEQYF.

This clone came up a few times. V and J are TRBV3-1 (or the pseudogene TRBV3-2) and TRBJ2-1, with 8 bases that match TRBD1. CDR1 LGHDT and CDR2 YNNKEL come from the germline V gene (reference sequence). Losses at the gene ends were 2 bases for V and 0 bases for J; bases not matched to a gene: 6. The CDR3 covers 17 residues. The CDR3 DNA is TGTGCCAGCAGCCAACCGGGCAGGGGGCGCTCCTACAATGAGCAGTTCTTC. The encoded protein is CASSQPGRGRSYNEQFF.

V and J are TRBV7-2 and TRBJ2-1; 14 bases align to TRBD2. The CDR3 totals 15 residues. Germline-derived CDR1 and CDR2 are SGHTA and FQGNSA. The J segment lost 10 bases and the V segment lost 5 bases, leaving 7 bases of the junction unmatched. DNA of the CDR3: TGTGCCAGCAGCCCCCCGGGACTAGCGGGAGCGGAGCAGTTCTTC. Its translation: CASSPPGLAGAEQFF. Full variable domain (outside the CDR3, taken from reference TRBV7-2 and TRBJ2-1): GAGVSQSPSNKVTEKGKDVELRCDPISGHTALYWYRQSLGQGLEFLIYFQGNSAPDKSGLPSDRFSAERTGGSVSTLTIQRTQQEDSAVYLCASSPPGLAGAEQFFGPGTRLTVL.

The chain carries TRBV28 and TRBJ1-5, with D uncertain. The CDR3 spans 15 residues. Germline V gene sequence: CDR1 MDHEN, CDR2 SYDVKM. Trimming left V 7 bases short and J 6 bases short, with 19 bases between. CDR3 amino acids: CASTGSQSPIQPQHF. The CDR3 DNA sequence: TGTGCCAGCACCGGGTCTCAGTCCCCGATTCAGCCCCAGCATTTT.

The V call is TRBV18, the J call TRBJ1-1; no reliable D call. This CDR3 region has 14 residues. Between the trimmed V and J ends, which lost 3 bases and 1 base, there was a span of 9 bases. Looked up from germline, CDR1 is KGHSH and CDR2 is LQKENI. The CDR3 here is CASSPGHPNTEAFF. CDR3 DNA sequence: TGTGCCAGCTCACCGGGCCATCCGAACACTGAAGCTTTCTTT.

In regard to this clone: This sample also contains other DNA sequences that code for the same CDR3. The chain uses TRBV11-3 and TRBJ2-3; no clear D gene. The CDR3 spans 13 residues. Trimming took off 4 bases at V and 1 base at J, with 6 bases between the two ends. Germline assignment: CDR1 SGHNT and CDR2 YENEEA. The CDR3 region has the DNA TGTGCCAGCAGCTCTCGGGGCACAGATACGCAGTATTTT. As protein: CASSSRGTDTQYF.

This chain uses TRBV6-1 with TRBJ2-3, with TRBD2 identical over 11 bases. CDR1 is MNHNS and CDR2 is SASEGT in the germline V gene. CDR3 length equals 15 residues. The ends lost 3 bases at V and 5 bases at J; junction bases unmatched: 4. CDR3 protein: CASSETSGAGDTQYF. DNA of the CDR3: TGTGCCAGCAGTGAGACTAGCGGGGCGGGAGATACGCAGTATTTT.

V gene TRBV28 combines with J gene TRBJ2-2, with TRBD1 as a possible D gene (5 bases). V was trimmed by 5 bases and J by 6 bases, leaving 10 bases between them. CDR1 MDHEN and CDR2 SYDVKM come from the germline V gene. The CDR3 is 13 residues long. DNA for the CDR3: TGTGCCAGCAGTACCAGGGTGCCCGGGGAGCTGTTTTTT. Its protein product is CASSTRVPGELFF. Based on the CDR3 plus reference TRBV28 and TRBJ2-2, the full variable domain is DVKVTQSSRYLVKRTGEKVFLECVQDMDHENMFWYRQDPGLGLRLIYFSYDVKMKEKGDIPEGYSVSREKKERFSLILESASTNQTSMYLCASSTRVPGELFFGEGSRLTVL.

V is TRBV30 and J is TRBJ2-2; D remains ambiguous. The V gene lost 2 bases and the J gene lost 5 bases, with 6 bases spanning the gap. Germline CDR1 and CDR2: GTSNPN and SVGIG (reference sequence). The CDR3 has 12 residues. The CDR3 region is CAWSPRTGELFF. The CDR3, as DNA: TGTGCCTGGAGTCCTAGGACCGGGGAGCTGTTTTTT. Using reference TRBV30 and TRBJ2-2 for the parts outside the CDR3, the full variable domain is SQTIHQWPATLVQPVGSPLSLECTVEGTSNPNLYWYRQAAGRGLQLLFYSVGIGQISSEVPQNLSASRPQDRQFILSSKKLLLSDSGFYLCAWSPRTGELFFGEGSRLTVL.

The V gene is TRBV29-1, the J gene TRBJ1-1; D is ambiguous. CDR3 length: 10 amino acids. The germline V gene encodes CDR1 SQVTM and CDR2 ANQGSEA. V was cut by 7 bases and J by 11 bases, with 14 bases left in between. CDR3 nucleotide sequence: TGCAGCGCCCCTGAGCGAGGTGCTTTCTTT. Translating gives CSAPERGAFF.

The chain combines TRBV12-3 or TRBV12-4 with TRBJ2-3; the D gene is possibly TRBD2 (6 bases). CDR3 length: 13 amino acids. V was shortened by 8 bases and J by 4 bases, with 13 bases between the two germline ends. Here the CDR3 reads CASQSGVSDTQYF. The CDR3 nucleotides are TGTGCCAGCCAGTCGGGGGTCTCAGATACGCAGTATTTT.

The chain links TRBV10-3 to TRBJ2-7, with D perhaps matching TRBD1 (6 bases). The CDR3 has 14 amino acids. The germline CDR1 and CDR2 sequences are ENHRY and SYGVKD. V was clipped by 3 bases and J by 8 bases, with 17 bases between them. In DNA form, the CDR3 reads TGTGCCATCAGTGAAGCTGGGACAACTACTCAGCAGTACTTC. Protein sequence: CAISEAGTTTQQYF.

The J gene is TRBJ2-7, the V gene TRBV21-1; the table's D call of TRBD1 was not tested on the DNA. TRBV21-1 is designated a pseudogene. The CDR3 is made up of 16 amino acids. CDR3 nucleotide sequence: TGTGCCAGCAGCAACCGTGGAGGGGGCACAGGCTACGAGCAGTACTTC. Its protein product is CASSNRGGGTGYEQYF.

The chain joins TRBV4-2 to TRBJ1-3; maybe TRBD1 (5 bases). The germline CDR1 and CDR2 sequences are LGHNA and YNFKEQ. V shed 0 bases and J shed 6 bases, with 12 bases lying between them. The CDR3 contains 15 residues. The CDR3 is CASSQDRGQQNTIYF. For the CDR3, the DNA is TGTGCCAGCAGCCAAGACAGAGGACAACAAAACACCATATATTTT.

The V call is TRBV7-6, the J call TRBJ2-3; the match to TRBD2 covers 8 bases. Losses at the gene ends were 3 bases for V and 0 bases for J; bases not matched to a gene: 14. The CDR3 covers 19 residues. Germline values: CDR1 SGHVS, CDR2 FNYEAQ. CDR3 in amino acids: CASSFGLALRGTSTDTQYF. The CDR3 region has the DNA TGTGCCAGCAGCTTCGGACTAGCTCTGAGAGGGACTAGCACAGATACGCAGTATTTT.

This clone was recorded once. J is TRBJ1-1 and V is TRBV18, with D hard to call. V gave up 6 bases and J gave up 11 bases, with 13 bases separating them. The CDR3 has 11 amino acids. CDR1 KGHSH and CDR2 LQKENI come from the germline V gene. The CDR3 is CASSLQLRAFF. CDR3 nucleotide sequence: TGTGCCAGCTCGCTTCAGTTGAGGGCTTTCTTT.

The CDR3 sequence is CASSTDGGGNTIYF. The CDR3 DNA reads TGTGCCAGCAGCACTGACGGGGGGGGAAACACCATATATTTT. This chain joins TRBV28 and TRBJ1-3; TRBD1 might be the D (5 bases). Trimming shortened V by 6 bases and J by 4 bases, and 13 bases separated the two germline ends. The length of the CDR3 is 14 residues. Germline values: CDR1 MDHEN, CDR2 SYDVKM.

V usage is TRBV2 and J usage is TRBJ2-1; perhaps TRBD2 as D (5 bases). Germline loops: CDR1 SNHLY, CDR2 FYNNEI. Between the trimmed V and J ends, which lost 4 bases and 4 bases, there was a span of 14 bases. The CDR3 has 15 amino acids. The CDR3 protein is CASSVLRLTYNEQFF. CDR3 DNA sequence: TGTGCCAGCAGTGTACTGCGACTAACGTACAATGAGCAGTTCTTC. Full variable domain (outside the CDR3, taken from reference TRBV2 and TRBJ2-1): EPEVTQTPSHQVTQMGQEVILRCVPISNHLYFYWYRQILGQKVEFLVSFYNNEISEKSEIFDDQFSVERPDGSNFTLKIRSTKLEDSAMYFCASSVLRLTYNEQFFGPGTRLTVL.

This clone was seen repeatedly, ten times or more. The CDR3 coding sequence is TGTGCCAGCAGCCACACCGACAGACCTTCTGGAAACACCATATATTTT. Translating it yields CASSHTDRPSGNTIYF. The V gene is TRBV3-1 (or the pseudogene TRBV3-2), the J gene TRBJ1-3; a possible D gene is TRBD1 (5 bases). This CDR3 region has 16 residues. CDR1 and CDR2 (germline): LGHDT, YNNKEL (reference sequence). V lost 3 bases, J lost 1 base, and 13 bases lay in between.

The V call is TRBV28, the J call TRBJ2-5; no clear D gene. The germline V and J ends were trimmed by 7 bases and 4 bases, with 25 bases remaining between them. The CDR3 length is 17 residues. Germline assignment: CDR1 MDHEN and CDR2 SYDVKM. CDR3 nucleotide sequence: TGTGCCAGCACCCCCCCCTTGGGTGTACGCGCAGGAGAGACCCAGTACTTC. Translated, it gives CASTPPLGVRAGETQYF.

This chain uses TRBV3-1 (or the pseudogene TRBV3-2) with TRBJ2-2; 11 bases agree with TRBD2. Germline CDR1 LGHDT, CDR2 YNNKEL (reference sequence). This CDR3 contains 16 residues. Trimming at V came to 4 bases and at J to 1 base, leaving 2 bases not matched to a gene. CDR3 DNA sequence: TGTGCCAGCAGCCCCGGGACTAGCGGGAACACCGGGGAGCTGTTTTTT. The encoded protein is CASSPGTSGNTGELFF.